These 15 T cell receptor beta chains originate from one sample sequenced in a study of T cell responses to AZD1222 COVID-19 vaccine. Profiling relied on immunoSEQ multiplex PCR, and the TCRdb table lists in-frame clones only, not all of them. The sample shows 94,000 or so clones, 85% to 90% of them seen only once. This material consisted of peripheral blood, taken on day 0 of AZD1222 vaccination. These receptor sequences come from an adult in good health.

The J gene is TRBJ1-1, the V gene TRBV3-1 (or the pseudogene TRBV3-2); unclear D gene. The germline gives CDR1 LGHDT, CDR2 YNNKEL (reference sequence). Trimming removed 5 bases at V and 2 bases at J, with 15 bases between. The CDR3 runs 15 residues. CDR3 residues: CASSVRRIFNTEAFF. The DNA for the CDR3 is TGTGCCAGCAGCGTACGACGGATTTTTAACACTGAAGCTTTCTTT.

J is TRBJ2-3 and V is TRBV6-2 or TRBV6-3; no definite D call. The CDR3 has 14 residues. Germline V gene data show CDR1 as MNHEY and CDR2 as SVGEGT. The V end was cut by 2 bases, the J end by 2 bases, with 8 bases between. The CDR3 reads CASSYMGTTDTQYF. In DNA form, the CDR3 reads TGTGCCAGCAGTTACATGGGAACCACAGATACGCAGTATTTT.

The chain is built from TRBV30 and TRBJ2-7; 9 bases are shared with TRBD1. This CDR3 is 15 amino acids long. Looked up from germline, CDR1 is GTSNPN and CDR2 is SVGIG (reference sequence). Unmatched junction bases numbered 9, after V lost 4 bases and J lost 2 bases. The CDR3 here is CAWNPVGQGTYEQYF. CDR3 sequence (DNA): TGTGCCTGGAACCCCGTGGGACAGGGAACCTACGAGCAGTACTTC.

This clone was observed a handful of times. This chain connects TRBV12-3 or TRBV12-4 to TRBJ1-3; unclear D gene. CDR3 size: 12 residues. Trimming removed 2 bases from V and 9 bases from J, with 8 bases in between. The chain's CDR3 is CASSLRGVTIYF. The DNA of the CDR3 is TGTGCCAGCAGTTTAAGAGGTGTCACCATATATTTT.

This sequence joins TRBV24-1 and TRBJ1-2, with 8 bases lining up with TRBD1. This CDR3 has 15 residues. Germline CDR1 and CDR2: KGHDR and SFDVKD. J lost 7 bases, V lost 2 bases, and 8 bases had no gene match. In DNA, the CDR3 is TGTGCCACCAGTGATTCAGGACAGGGCAGGATTGGCTACACCTTC. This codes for CATSDSGQGRIGYTF.

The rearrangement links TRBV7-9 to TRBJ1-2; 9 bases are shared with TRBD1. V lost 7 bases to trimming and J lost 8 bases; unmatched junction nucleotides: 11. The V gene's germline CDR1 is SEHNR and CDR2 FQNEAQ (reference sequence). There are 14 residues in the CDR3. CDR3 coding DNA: TGTGCCAGCACCAAGGACAGGGGATACATCGGCTACACCTTC. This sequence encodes CASTKDRGYIGYTF. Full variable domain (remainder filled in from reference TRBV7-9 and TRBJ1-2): DTGVSQNPRHKITKRGQNVTFRCDPISEHNRLYWYRQTLGQGPEFLTYFQNEAQLEKSRLLSDRFSAERPKGSFSTLEIQRTEQGDSAMYLCASTKDRGYIGYTFGSGTRLTVV.

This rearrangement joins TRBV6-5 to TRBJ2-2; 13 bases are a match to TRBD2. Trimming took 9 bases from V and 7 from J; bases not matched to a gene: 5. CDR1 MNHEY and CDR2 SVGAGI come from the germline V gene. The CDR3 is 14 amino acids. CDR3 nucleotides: TGTGCCAGTCCGGGACTAGCGGGGCACGGGGAGCTGTTTTTT. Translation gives CASPGLAGHGELFF.

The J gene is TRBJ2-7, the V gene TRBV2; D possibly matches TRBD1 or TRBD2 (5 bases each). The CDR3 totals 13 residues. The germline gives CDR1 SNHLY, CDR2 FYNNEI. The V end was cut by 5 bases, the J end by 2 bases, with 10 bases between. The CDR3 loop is CASSSGTAYEQYF. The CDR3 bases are TGTGCCAGCAGTTCCGGGACGGCCTACGAGCAGTACTTC.

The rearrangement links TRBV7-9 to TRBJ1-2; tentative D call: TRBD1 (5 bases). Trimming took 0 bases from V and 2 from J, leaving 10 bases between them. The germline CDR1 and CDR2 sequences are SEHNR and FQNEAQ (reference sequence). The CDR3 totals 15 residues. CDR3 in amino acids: CASSLATTVNYGYTF. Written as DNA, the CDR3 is TGTGCCAGCAGCTTAGCAACGACAGTGAACTATGGCTACACCTTC. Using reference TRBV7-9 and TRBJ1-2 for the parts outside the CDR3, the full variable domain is DTGVSQNPRHKITKRGQNVTFRCDPISEHNRLYWYRQTLGQGPEFLTYFQNEAQLEKSRLLSDRFSAERPKGSFSTLEIQRTEQGDSAMYLCASSLATTVNYGYTFGSGTRLTVV.

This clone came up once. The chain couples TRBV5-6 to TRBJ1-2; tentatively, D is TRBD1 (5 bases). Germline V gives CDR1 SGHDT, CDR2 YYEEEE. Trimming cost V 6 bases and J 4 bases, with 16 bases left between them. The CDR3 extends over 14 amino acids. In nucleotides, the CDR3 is TGTGCCAGCATCCCCAGGGAACGGGTCTATGGCTACACCTTC. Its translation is CASIPRERVYGYTF.

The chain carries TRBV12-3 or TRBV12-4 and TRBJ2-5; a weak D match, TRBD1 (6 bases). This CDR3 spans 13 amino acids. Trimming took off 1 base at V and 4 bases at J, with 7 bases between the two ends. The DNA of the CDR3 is TGTGCCAGCAGTTTAGTAGGGGGAGAGACCCAGTACTTC. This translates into CASSLVGGETQYF.

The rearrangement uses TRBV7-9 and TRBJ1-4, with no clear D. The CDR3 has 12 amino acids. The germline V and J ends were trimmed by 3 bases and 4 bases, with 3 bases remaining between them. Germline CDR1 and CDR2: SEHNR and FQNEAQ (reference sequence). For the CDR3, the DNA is TGTGCCAGCAGCTTGATTAATGAAAAACTGTTTTTT. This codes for CASSLINEKLFF. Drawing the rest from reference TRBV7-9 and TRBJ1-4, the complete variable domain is DTGVSQNPRHKITKRGQNVTFRCDPISEHNRLYWYRQTLGQGPEFLTYFQNEAQLEKSRLLSDRFSAERPKGSFSTLEIQRTEQGDSAMYLCASSLINEKLFFGSGTQLSVL.

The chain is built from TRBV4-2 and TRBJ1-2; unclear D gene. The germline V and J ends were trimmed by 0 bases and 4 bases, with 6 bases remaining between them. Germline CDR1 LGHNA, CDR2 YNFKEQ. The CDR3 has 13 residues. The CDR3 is CASSQDESYGYTF. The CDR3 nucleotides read TGTGCCAGCAGCCAAGATGAAAGCTATGGCTACACCTTC.

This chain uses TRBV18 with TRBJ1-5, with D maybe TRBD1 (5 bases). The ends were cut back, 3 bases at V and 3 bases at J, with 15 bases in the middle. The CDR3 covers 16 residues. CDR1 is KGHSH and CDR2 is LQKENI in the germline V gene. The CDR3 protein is CASSPPWEGANQPQHF. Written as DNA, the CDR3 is TGTGCCAGCTCACCCCCGTGGGAAGGGGCCAATCAGCCCCAGCATTTT.

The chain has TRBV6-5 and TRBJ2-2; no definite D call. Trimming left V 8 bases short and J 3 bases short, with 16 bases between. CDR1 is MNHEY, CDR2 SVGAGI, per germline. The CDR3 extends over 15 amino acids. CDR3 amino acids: CASRPTERDTGELFF. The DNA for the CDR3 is TGTGCCAGCCGTCCTACCGAGCGTGACACCGGGGAGCTGTTTTTT.